One sample yielded the 21 T cell receptor beta chains listed below, sequenced in a study of T cell responses to AZD1222 COVID-19 vaccine. The method was immunoSEQ multiplex PCR; TCRdb's version includes in-frame clones alone and lacks a portion of them. The sample lists 140,000 or so clones; about 90% were seen once. This specimen consisted of peripheral blood, obtained 28 days after the second dose of the MenACWY control vaccine. The receptor set was obtained from an adult who received the MenACWY meningococcal vaccine as a control.

The J gene is TRBJ1-2, the V gene TRBV28; possibly TRBD1 for D (5 bases). Germline assignment: CDR1 MDHEN and CDR2 SYDVKM. Trimming removed 5 bases from V and 7 bases from J, with 20 bases in between. The CDR3 length is 15 residues. Written as DNA, the CDR3 is TGTGCCAGCAGTGCGGCGGCGGACACTATGGCTGGCTACACCTTC. Translating gives CASSAAADTMAGYTF.

The chain recombines TRBV5-8 with TRBJ2-6; no reliable D call. This CDR3 is 17 amino acids long. Germline CDR1 reads SGHTS; CDR2 reads YDEGEE. Trimming took off 0 bases at V and 0 bases at J, with 10 bases between the two ends. The CDR3 loop reads CASSLGRETSGANVLTF. DNA of the CDR3: TGTGCCAGCAGCTTGGGAAGAGAGACCTCTGGGGCCAACGTCCTGACTTTC.

The genes are TRBV12-3 or TRBV12-4 and TRBJ2-1; TRBD1 matches 8 bases. The CDR3 sequence is 13 residues long. J was trimmed by 7 bases and V by 6 bases; bases with no gene match: 5. Written as DNA, the CDR3 is TGTGCCAGCAGGTCGACAGGGGTGAATGAGCAGTTCTTC. It encodes CASRSTGVNEQFF.

This sequence joins TRBV24-1 and TRBJ1-6; D may be TRBD1 (5 bases). V lost 2 bases, J lost 6 bases, and 13 bases lay in between. CDR1 KGHDR and CDR2 SFDVKD come from the germline V gene. The CDR3 is made up of 16 amino acids. Here the CDR3 reads CATSDWRDLFNSPLHF. In DNA form, the CDR3 reads TGTGCCACCAGTGATTGGAGGGACTTATTTAATTCACCCCTCCACTTT.

The chain uses TRBV24-1 and TRBJ1-5, with 7 nucleotides matching TRBD1. The germline gives CDR1 KGHDR, CDR2 SFDVKD. V was pared by 2 bases and J by 7 bases, with 7 bases of the junction left unmatched. The CDR3 extends over 15 amino acids. The chain's CDR3 is CATSDSRQGGQPQHF. The CDR3 DNA reads as TGTGCCACCAGTGATTCCAGACAGGGTGGGCAGCCCCAGCATTTT.

This clone was picked up a small number of times. The chain employs TRBV5-1 and TRBJ2-7; 11 bases align to TRBD1. V shed 4 bases, J shed 7 bases, and the junction held 7 bases outside the gene matches. Germline CDR1 reads SGHRS; CDR2 reads YFSETQ. The CDR3 contains 14 residues. CDR3 sequence reads: CASSKGQGAGEQYF. In DNA form, the CDR3 reads TGCGCCAGCAGCAAAGGACAGGGGGCGGGAGAGCAGTACTTC.

The chain recombines TRBV19 with TRBJ1-5; a weak D match, TRBD1 (5 bases). Between the trimmed V and J ends, which lost 5 bases and 6 bases, there was a span of 8 bases. The CDR3 extends over 12 amino acids. Germline CDR1 reads LNHDA; CDR2 reads SQIVND (reference sequence). The CDR3 loop reads CASSQGAQPQHF. The CDR3 DNA reads TGTGCCAGTAGTCAGGGTGCTCAGCCCCAGCATTTT.

This chain connects TRBV5-8 to TRBJ2-7; the D gene is possibly TRBD1 (6 bases). CDR3 length: 15 amino acids. Per the germline V gene, CDR1 is SGHTS and CDR2 is YDEGEE. With 4 bases removed from V and 3 bases from J, the gap between germline ends came to 17 bases. The CDR3 nucleotides read TGTGCCAGCAGCCTCGGGCGGACAGTTAACTACGAGCAGTACTTC. Its protein product is CASSLGRTVNYEQYF.

The chain carries TRBV18 and TRBJ2-7; 7 bases fit TRBD1. J gave up 6 bases and V 3 bases, and 5 bases lay outside the gene matches. The CDR3 runs 13 residues. The germline gives CDR1 KGHSH, CDR2 LQKENI. CDR3 amino acids: CASSPDTGAEQYF. Written as DNA, the CDR3 is TGTGCCAGCTCACCGGACACAGGGGCCGAGCAGTACTTC.

V gene TRBV24-1 combines with J gene TRBJ2-2; the match to TRBD2 covers 8 bases. Germline CDR1 is KGHDR and CDR2 is SFDVKD. V trimming: 3 bases; J trimming: 4 bases; junction bases outside the gene matches: 12. The CDR3 length is 18 residues. CDR3 bases: TGTGCCACCAGTGATACACAGAGCGGGGGCTTTGGCACCGGGGAGCTGTTTTTT. It is translated as CATSDTQSGGFGTGELFF.

This chain links TRBV7-6 with TRBJ2-3, with a possible D match to TRBD2 (6 bases). Germline CDR1 reads SGHVS; CDR2 reads FNYEAQ. V was clipped by 5 bases and J by 4 bases, with 19 bases between them. CDR3 length: 16 amino acids. As DNA, the CDR3 is TGTGCCAGCAGCGTCCTTGCTTCAGGAGGGGCAGATACGCAGTATTTT. It is translated as CASSVLASGGADTQYF. The variable domain in full, with the rest retrieved from reference TRBV7-6 and TRBJ2-3, is GAGVSQSPRYKVTKRGQDVALRCDPISGHVSLYWYRQALGQGPEFLTYFNYEAQQDKSGLPNDRFSAERPEGSISTLTIQRTEQRDSAMYRCASSVLASGGADTQYFGPGTRLTVL.

V gene TRBV3-1 (or the pseudogene TRBV3-2) combines with J gene TRBJ1-6; no definite D call. This CDR3 spans 13 amino acids. CDR1 is LGHDT and CDR2 is YNNKEL in the germline V gene (reference sequence). Trimming cost V 7 bases and J 6 bases, with 10 bases left between them. The CDR3 reads CASTPRSNSPLHF. The CDR3 DNA reads as TGTGCCAGCACCCCCCGCAGTAATTCACCCCTCCACTTT.

As concerns this clone: One end of the junction fails to match germline, which may point to a read error. Written as DNA, the CDR3 is TGTGCCAGTATTATAGGGGCAGGTAGCAATCAGCCCCAGCATTTT. This gives the protein CASIIGAGSNQPQHF. The genes are TRBV19 and TRBJ1-5; D is possibly TRBD1 (5 bases). CDR1 and CDR2 (germline): LNHDA, SQIVND (reference sequence). CDR3 length: 15 amino acids.

In this sample, this clone turned up once. V and J are TRBV2 and TRBJ1-5; D might be TRBD1 (5 bases). With 0 bases removed from V and 12 bases from J, the gap between germline ends came to 9 bases. The CDR3 length is 12 residues. Germline-derived CDR1 and CDR2 are SNHLY and FYNNEI. The CDR3 DNA sequence: TGTGCCAGCAGTGAAGCGCTTCAGGGCCAGCATTTT. Amino acid sequence: CASSEALQGQHF.

The rearrangement joins TRBV5-1 to TRBJ1-2; D call uncertain. The germline V and J ends were trimmed by 0 bases and 6 bases, with 6 bases remaining between them. Germline-derived CDR1 and CDR2 are SGHRS and YFSETQ. The length of the CDR3 is 12 residues. The CDR3 protein is CASSLVGDGYTF. The CDR3 DNA reads TGCGCCAGCAGCTTGGTTGGAGATGGCTACACCTTC.

The CDR3, as DNA: TGTGCCAGCTCAAGGACCTTTGAGCAGTTCTTC. Translated, it gives CASSRTFEQFF. The rearrangement joins TRBV28 to TRBJ2-1; no clear D gene. This CDR3 contains 11 residues. Germline V gives CDR1 MDHEN, CDR2 SYDVKM. The V and J ends lost 8 bases and 9 bases respectively, with 11 bases between them.

The V call is TRBV10-3, the J call TRBJ1-6; the D is unclear. This CDR3 is 13 amino acids long. CDR1 and CDR2 (germline): ENHRY, SYGVKD. With 6 bases removed from V and 8 bases from J, the gap between germline ends came to 11 bases. The CDR3 here is CAIRSTQDSPLHF. CDR3 in DNA: TGTGCCATCAGATCCACCCAGGATTCACCCCTCCACTTT.

This chain joins TRBV5-6 and TRBJ2-7, with 8 positions matching TRBD1. CDR1 and CDR2 from the germline V gene are SGHDT and YYEEEE. This CDR3 comprises 14 residues. Losses at the gene ends were 4 bases for V and 0 bases for J; bases not matched to a gene: 3. DNA for the CDR3: TGTGCCAGCAGCGGCAGGGGGCACTCCTACGAGCAGTACTTC. This codes for CASSGRGHSYEQYF.

The rearrangement uses TRBV6-4 and TRBJ2-1; TRBD2 matches 10 bases. V gave up 3 bases and J gave up 6 bases; unmatched junction bases: 5. Germline CDR1 MRHNA, CDR2 SNTAGT. The CDR3 spans 15 residues. The CDR3 coding sequence is TGTGCCAGCAGTGAGCTACTAGCGGGAATCAATGAGCAGTTCTTC. Translated, it gives CASSELLAGINEQFF.

This chain connects TRBV5-5 to TRBJ1-2, with TRBD1 matching over 7 bases. Trimming cost V 4 bases and J 1 base; bases outside gene matches: 7. Germline V CDR1 and CDR2: SGHKS, YYEKEE (reference sequence). This CDR3 region has 15 residues. CDR3 nucleotides: TGTGCCAGCAGCCTCCAGGGGGGAGTTAACTATGGCTACACCTTC. This encodes CASSLQGGVNYGYTF.

J is TRBJ2-2 and V is TRBV9; 7 bases agree with TRBD1. CDR3 size: 16 residues. Germline CDR1 is SGDLS and CDR2 is YYNGEE. The junction had 8 bases not matched to a gene; V was cut back by 0 bases and J by 6 bases. The CDR3 DNA reads as TGTGCCAGCAGCGTAGGAGGGGGCGGGTTGGCCGGGGAGCTGTTTTTT. Translation: CASSVGGGGLAGELFF.